The rows below give T cell receptor beta chains drawn from one sample of a study of identical twins. MiXCR was run by TCRdb on the 5' RACE reads, yielding one entry per CDR3 protein. The sample has 1.5 million to 2 million distinct CDR3 sequences; about 32% are singletons. The sample comprised cord blood. Source of these receptors: a newborn girl in good health. Each CDR3 is given with its conserved first and last residue. A D gene is named only where the DNA matches it firmly. A clone size is listed for some rows: how often the clone was seen (once, few, many), or a class if it is expanded.

j_call v_call d_call clone_size cdr3_nt cdr3_aa
TRBJ2-7 TRBV6-4 . few TGTGCCAGCAGTGACGAGAGCTCCTACGAGCAGTACTTC CASSDESSYEQYF
TRBJ2-1 TRBV10-3 TRBD2 few TGTGCCATCAGGCCCGGGACTAGCAATGAGCAGTTCTTC CAIRPGTSNEQFF
TRBJ2-5 TRBV12-5 . . TGTGCTAGTGTCCTCGTGACAGAAGACAATGAGCAGTACTTC CASVLVTEDNEQYF
TRBJ2-7 TRBV24-1 . few TGTGCCACCAGTGACTCCCCTTACGGGTCCCAGTACTTC CATSDSPYGSQYF
TRBJ2-5 TRBV28 TRBD1 . TGTGCCAGCAGTTTGGCTAACAGGGGGCGAAAGACCCAGTACTTC CASSLANRGRKTQYF
TRBJ2-3 TRBV20-1 . . TGCAGTGCGACGGGACTTGTGCCCCCCACAGATACGCAGTATTTT CSATGLVPPTDTQYF
TRBJ2-1 TRBV15 . few TGTGCCACCAGCAAAAACAAGGAAGGGTTCAATGAGCAGTTCTTC CATSKNKEGFNEQFF
TRBJ2-3 TRBV4-2 . many TGTGCCAGCAGCCAAGAAGGGACTCCGATCACAGATACGCAGTATTTT CASSQEGTPITDTQYF
TRBJ2-5 TRBV20-1 . few TGCAGTGCTAGCTCAGACGGAGGAGAGACCCAGTACTTC CSASSDGGETQYF
TRBJ1-6 TRBV5-6 TRBD1 . TGTGCCAGCAGCCACGGGACAGGTCATTCACCCCTCCACTTT CASSHGTGHSPLHF
TRBJ2-1 TRBV11-2 TRBD2 . TGTGCCAGCAGCTTGGGGCTAGCGGGAGGGCCTCGATACAATGAGCAGTTCTTC CASSLGLAGGPRYNEQFF
TRBJ1-4 TRBV7-9 TRBD1 . TGTGCCACCACGACAGGGCGTCGGAAAGAAAAACTGTTTTTT CATTTGRRKEKLFF
TRBJ2-1 TRBV28 TRBD1 . TGTGCCAGCAGTTTATCTGGGACAGGGGTTCGCAATGAGCAGTTCTTC CASSLSGTGVRNEQFF
TRBJ2-3 TRBV9 TRBD1 many TGTGCCAGCAGCGTAGAAAGGGGGCTTACAGATACGCAGTATTTT CASSVERGLTDTQYF
TRBJ1-1 TRBV20-1 TRBD1 . TGCAGTGCTAGAGGAGGGGGGACAGGGCCGAACACTGAAGCTTTCTTT CSARGGGTGPNTEAFF
TRBJ1-2 TRBV12-3/TRBV12-4 . few TGTGCCAGCAGTTTAGAGGCGCAACCTAACTATGGCTACACCTTC CASSLEAQPNYGYTF
TRBJ1-6 TRBV28 . few TGTGCCAGCGGGGAACCCCTCCACTTT CASGEPLHF
TRBJ1-5 TRBV29-1 . . TGCAGCGTGGGAACCGAGAGCAATCAGCCCCAGCATTTT CSVGTESNQPQHF
TRBJ2-5 TRBV2 . few TGTGCCAGCATCGCCGGCGAGGTGTACTTC CASIAGEVYF
TRBJ2-3 TRBV5-1 . . TGCACCAGCAGCTTGGGGGGCAGCACAGATACGCAGTATTTT CTSSLGGSTDTQYF
TRBJ1-2 TRBV3-1 TRBD1 . TGTGCCAGCAGCGCTCAAATTACGGGACAGATCTACTATGGCTACACCTTC CASSAQITGQIYYGYTF
TRBJ2-1 TRBV3-1 . . TGTGCCAGCAGCCCCCGGGCCAGCGAGCAGTTCTTC CASSPRASEQFF
TRBJ2-3 TRBV6-2/TRBV6-3 . once TGTGCCAGCAGTTACTGGCAGGGCCCTACGCTGTATTTT CASSYWQGPTLYF
TRBJ2-3 TRBV5-1 . many TGCGCCAGCAGCTTGAGCCGACGGACCCTCACAGATACGCAGTATTTT CASSLSRRTLTDTQYF
TRBJ2-1 TRBV27 . many TGTGCCAGCAGTTTAGGGTGGGCAAAGGGGAATGAGCAGTTCTTC CASSLGWAKGNEQFF
TRBJ2-7 TRBV6-1 . many TGTGCCAGCAGTGAAAGGGGACCCTACGAGCAGTACTTC CASSERGPYEQYF
TRBJ1-6 TRBV28 TRBD1 . TGTGCCAGCAGTTGGGACAGGCTTTATAATTCACCCCTCCACTTT CASSWDRLYNSPLHF
TRBJ1-5 TRBV20-1 . many TGCAGTGCTAGAGGGGGGGGGAGCAATCAGCCCCAGCATTTT CSARGGGSNQPQHF
TRBJ1-2 TRBV4-1 . few TGCGCCAGCAGCCAAGTCGGGGCTTTACCTAACTATGGCTACACCTTC CASSQVGALPNYGYTF
TRBJ2-7 TRBV7-9 TRBD1 . TGTGCCAGCAGCTTAGGGGACAGCTTACCTTACGAGCAGTACTTC CASSLGDSLPYEQYF
TRBJ2-7 TRBV5-1 . few TGCGCCAGCAGCTTCCTAGCTAGCTACGAGCAGTACTTC CASSFLASYEQYF
TRBJ1-2 TRBV20-1 . . TGCAGTGCTAATCTCGGGACAACCCGGGGCTACACCTTC CSANLGTTRGYTF
TRBJ2-7 TRBV18 . . TGTGCCAGCTCACCACAGGGTTTCACCTACGAGCAGTACTTC CASSPQGFTYEQYF
TRBJ2-7 TRBV12-3/TRBV12-4 . many TGTGCCAGCAGTTTACGGGGGTTGCTCGACGAGCAGTACTTC CASSLRGLLDEQYF
TRBJ1-1 TRBV5-6 . . TGTGCCAGCAGCTTGGCCGGTAGATTGAACACTGAAGCTTTCTTT CASSLAGRLNTEAFF
TRBJ2-1 TRBV7-7 TRBD2 . TGTGCTAGCAGCTTAAGGGTAGCGGGGTTGAGCTCCTACAATGAGCGGTTCTTC CASSLRVAGLSSYNERFF
TRBJ2-7 TRBV29-1 . few TGCAGCGTGGGAGATTTCTACGAGCAGTACTTC CSVGDFYEQYF
TRBJ2-5 TRBV20-1 . few TGCAGTGCTAGAGATGTAGCGGAGACCCAGTACTTC CSARDVAETQYF
TRBJ2-7 TRBV28 TRBD1 . TGTGCCAGCAGTGCCGCGACAGGGAACTACGAGCAGTACTTC CASSAATGNYEQYF
TRBJ2-1 TRBV5-1 TRBD2 few TGCGCCAGCAGTCGACTAGCGGGGGGGCTCGTGCATGAGCAGTTCTTC CASSRLAGGLVHEQFF